These 17 T cell receptor beta chains originate from one sample sequenced in a study of patients with pleural tuberculosis. TCRdb reanalysed the reads using MiXCR and keeps one entry per CDR3 protein. The table lists 45,000 to 60,000 distinct CDR3 sequences, around 6.7% of them singletons. The source of these receptors is a human donor with pleural tuberculosis.

This clonotype occurred many times. The V call is TRBV27, the J call TRBJ1-6; D may be TRBD1 (6 bases). The CDR3 has 14 residues. The V end was cut by 2 bases, the J end by 6 bases, with 8 bases between. From germline, CDR1 is MNHEY and CDR2 SMNVEV (reference sequence). The CDR3 reads CASSLQGTNSPLHF. In DNA form, the CDR3 reads TGTGCCAGCAGTTTACAGGGGACTAATTCACCCCTCCACTTT.

This clonotype was found many times. V and J are TRBV6-2 or TRBV6-3 and TRBJ2-2, with D perhaps matching TRBD1 or TRBD2 (5 bases each). Trimming took 3 bases from V and 7 from J, leaving 12 bases between them. CDR1 is MNHEY and CDR2 is SVGEGT in the germline V gene. This CDR3 spans 14 amino acids. The CDR3: CASSYPSGLGELFF. The CDR3 bases are TGTGCCAGCAGTTATCCTTCGGGGCTCGGGGAGCTGTTTTTT.

This chain's CDR3 is CSVGDMYEQYV. Written as DNA, the CDR3 is TGCAGCGTTGGAGATATGTACGAGCAGTACGTC. V and J are TRBV29-1 and TRBJ2-7, with D uncertain. The length of the CDR3 is 11 residues. Germline loops: CDR1 SQVTM, CDR2 ANQGSEA. V lost 4 bases and J 4 bases, leaving 8 bases between the germline ends.

This clonotype was found many times. This chain connects TRBV12-3 or TRBV12-4 to TRBJ2-3; possibly TRBD1 for D (5 bases). This CDR3 comprises 14 residues. Trimming removed 6 bases at V and 2 bases at J, with 12 bases between. The CDR3 sequence is CASSLGHNTDTQYF. CDR3 DNA sequence: TGTGCCAGCAGCCTCGGACACAACACAGATACGCAGTATTTT.

This clonotype showed up many times. The chain couples TRBV6-2 or TRBV6-3 to TRBJ1-2; no clear D gene. Germline V lookup: CDR1 MNHEY, CDR2 SVGEGT. The CDR3 has 16 amino acids. V lost 0 bases and J 4 bases, leaving 15 bases between the germline ends. CDR3 sequence: CASSYSRTRSSYGYTF. The CDR3 DNA is TGTGCCAGCAGTTACTCGAGGACGCGCAGCTCCTATGGCTACACCTTC.

As concerns this clonotype: A much larger clonotype is one base distant, so this may be a read error. The chain is built from TRBV18 and TRBJ1-1, with D perhaps matching TRBD1 (5 bases). The CDR3 extends over 12 amino acids. CDR1 KGHSH and CDR2 LQKENI come from the germline V gene. CDR3 in DNA: TGTGCCAGCAAGACAGAGAACACTGAAGCTTCCTTT. This gives the protein CASKTENTEASF.

This clonotype was detected ten times or more. The rearrangement links TRBV11-2 to TRBJ2-2; no reliable D call. The CDR3 has 12 amino acids. The V end lost 2 bases, the J end lost 2 bases, and 0 bases lay between the germline ends. Looked up from germline, CDR1 is SGHAT and CDR2 is FQNNGV. Here the CDR3 reads CASSLNTGELFF. CDR3 DNA sequence: TGTGCCAGCAGCTTAAACACCGGGGAGCTGTTTTTT.

This clonotype was counted many times. The chain links TRBV19 to TRBJ2-3; D not resolved. Germline V CDR1 and CDR2: LNHDA, SQIVND (reference sequence). This CDR3 has 14 amino acids. The germline V and J ends were trimmed by 3 bases and 3 bases, with 10 bases remaining between them. The CDR3 DNA follows: TGTGCCAGTAGTATCCCTCGCCGGACAGATACGCAGTATTTT. Its protein is CASSIPRRTDTQYF.

The gene calls are TRBV7-3 and TRBJ2-5, with D perhaps matching TRBD1 (6 bases). The V gene lost 4 bases and the J gene lost 5 bases, with 11 bases spanning the gap. CDR3 length equals 13 residues. The germline V gene encodes CDR1 SGHTA and CDR2 FQGTGA. The CDR3 DNA reads TGTGCCAGCAGCTCTACAGGGTATGAGACCCAGTACTTC. It translates to CASSSTGYETQYF.

In this sample, this clonotype turned up many times. The chain uses TRBV11-1 and TRBJ2-2; the D gene is possibly TRBD2 (6 bases). The CDR3 sequence is 15 residues long. V was cut by 6 bases and J by 1 base, with 12 bases left in between. The germline V gene has CDR1 SGHAT and CDR2 FQDESV (reference sequence). CDR3 protein: CASSPGRRNTGELFF. The CDR3 nucleotides read TGTGCCAGCAGTCCGGGGAGGAGGAACACCGGGGAGCTGTTTTTT.

In its sample, this clonotype was seen many times. The chain joins TRBV5-4 to TRBJ1-5; 8 positions match TRBD1. Germline loops: CDR1 SGHNT, CDR2 YYREEE (reference sequence). Trimming cost V 2 bases and J 7 bases; bases outside gene matches: 8. The CDR3 length is 15 residues. Written as DNA, the CDR3 is TGTGCCAGCAGCTTAATCAGGGGGCCGGGACAGCCCCAGCATTTT. Residues: CASSLIRGPGQPQHF.

The chain couples TRBV29-1 to TRBJ2-1, with TRBD1 matching 9 bases. The germline V gene encodes CDR1 SQVTM and CDR2 ANQGSEA. Trimming took 8 bases from V and 5 from J; bases not matched to a gene: 7. The CDR3 runs 13 residues. CDR3 nucleotide sequence: TGCAGCACCGGGACAGGGTATAACAATGAGCAGTTCTTC. It yields the protein CSTGTGYNNEQFF.

This clonotype was counted ten times or more. The chain is built from TRBV2 and TRBJ1-5; D not resolved. Trimming cost V 1 base and J 0 bases, with 7 bases left between them. Germline assignment: CDR1 SNHLY and CDR2 FYNNEI. The length of the CDR3 is 15 residues. The chain's CDR3 is CASSEEWASNQPQHF. CDR3 sequence (DNA): TGTGCCAGCAGTGAAGAGTGGGCTAGCAATCAGCCCCAGCATTTT. The entire variable domain, with the rest obtained from reference TRBV2 and TRBJ1-5, is as follows: EPEVTQTPSHQVTQMGQEVILRCVPISNHLYFYWYRQILGQKVEFLVSFYNNEISEKSEIFDDQFSVERPDGSNFTLKIRSTKLEDSAMYFCASSEEWASNQPQHFGDGTRLSIL.

This clonotype was seen at least ten times. V gene TRBV20-1 combines with J gene TRBJ2-3, with 8 nucleotides matching TRBD2. The CDR3 loop spans 16 amino acids. Germline loops: CDR1 DFQATT, CDR2 SNEGSKA (reference sequence). The J segment lost 3 bases and the V segment lost 0 bases, leaving 8 bases of the junction unmatched. CDR3 sequence: CSARDEGSGMTDTQYF. In nucleotides, the CDR3 is TGCAGTGCTAGAGATGAGGGTAGCGGGATGACAGATACGCAGTATTTT.

The chain links TRBV29-1 to TRBJ2-3, with D uncertain. This CDR3 region has 14 residues. Germline V gene sequence: CDR1 SQVTM, CDR2 ANQGSEA. V was pared by 4 bases and J by 1 base, with 12 bases between. The CDR3 sequence: CSVVPFGGTDTQYF. The CDR3 DNA reads as TGCAGCGTTGTCCCCTTCGGTGGCACAGATACGCAGTATTTT.

This clonotype was recorded many times. V and J are TRBV4-2 and TRBJ1-6; D might be TRBD1 (5 bases). Germline lookup yields CDR1 LGHNA and CDR2 YNFKEQ. CDR3 length: 16 amino acids. V lost 1 base and J 5 bases, leaving 12 bases between the germline ends. The CDR3 DNA sequence: TGTGCCAGCAGCCAAGTTAGGGACGCGGATAATTCACCCCTCCACTTT. Translated: CASSQVRDADNSPLHF.

This clonotype was counted at least ten times. The V and J genes are TRBV12-3 or TRBV12-4 and TRBJ2-7; 13 bases map to TRBD2. The CDR3 runs to 15 residues. V gave up 5 bases and J gave up 7 bases; unmatched junction bases: 8. CDR3 nucleotides: TGTGCCAGCAGTACCAGACTAGCGGGAGGTTGTGAGCAGTACGTC. Residues: CASSTRLAGGCEQYV.